This TCR beta chain emerged from a study of beta chain features in type 1 diabetes. Overall study: Cell yields, age and gender were similar between patients and healthy donors. Study-level points and caveats: Moderate yet significant TCRB CDR3 shortening was seen in Type 1 diabetes patients in all four CD4+ subsets.

Expressed TCRB transcripts were sequenced, since all the RNA that had been isolated was reverse transcribed. Clones were sequenced by immunoSEQ multiplex PCR, and TCRdb holds only the in-frame ones, with some missing. The sample holds about 370,000 clones, 8% to 10% seen once. A note on this clone: Its antigen is unidentified.

The sample taken for sequencing was central memory CD4+ T cells from blood. The TCR sequence derives from a man in his thirties or forties with type 1 diabetes.

CDR3 residues: CASSLVSGADSEAFF. Written as DNA, the CDR3 is TGTGCCAGCAGCTTAGTTTCGGGGGCGGACTCTGAAGCTTTCTTT. The chain couples TRBV7-2 to TRBJ1-1; D may be TRBD1 (6 bases). The V gene lost 1 base and the J gene lost 6 bases, with 15 bases spanning the gap. The CDR3 runs 15 residues. The V gene's germline CDR1 is SGHTA and CDR2 FQGNSA.